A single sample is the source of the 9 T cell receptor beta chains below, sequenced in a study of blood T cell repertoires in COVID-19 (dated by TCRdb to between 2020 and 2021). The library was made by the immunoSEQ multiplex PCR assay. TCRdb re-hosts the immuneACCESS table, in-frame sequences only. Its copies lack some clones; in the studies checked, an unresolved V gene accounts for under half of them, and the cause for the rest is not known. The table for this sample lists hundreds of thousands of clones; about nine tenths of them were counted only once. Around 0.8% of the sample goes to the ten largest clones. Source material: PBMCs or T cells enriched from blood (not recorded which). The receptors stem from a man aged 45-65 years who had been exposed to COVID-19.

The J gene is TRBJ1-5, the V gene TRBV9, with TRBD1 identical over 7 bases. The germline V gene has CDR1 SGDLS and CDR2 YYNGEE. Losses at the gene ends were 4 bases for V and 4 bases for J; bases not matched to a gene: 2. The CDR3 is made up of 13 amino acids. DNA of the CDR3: TGTGCCAGCAGCACAGGGGAGAATCAGCCCCAGCATTTT. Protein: CASSTGENQPQHF.

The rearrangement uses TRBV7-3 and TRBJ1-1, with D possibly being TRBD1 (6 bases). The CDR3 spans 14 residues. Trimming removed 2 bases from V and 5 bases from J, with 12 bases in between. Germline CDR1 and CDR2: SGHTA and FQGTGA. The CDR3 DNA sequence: TGTGCCAGCAGCTTAGAGGGGGTAGGGACTGAAGCTTTCTTT. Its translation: CASSLEGVGTEAFF.

CDR3 nucleotides: TGTGCCAGTAGTATCTCCCCGGTCAGGGGGATCGATGGCTACACCTTC. Translated, it gives CASSISPVRGIDGYTF. V usage is TRBV19 and J usage is TRBJ1-2; TRBD1 matches at 7 bases. Trimming took 3 bases from V and 6 from J; bases not matched to a gene: 13. The germline V gene encodes CDR1 LNHDA and CDR2 SQIVND (reference sequence). CDR3 size: 16 residues.

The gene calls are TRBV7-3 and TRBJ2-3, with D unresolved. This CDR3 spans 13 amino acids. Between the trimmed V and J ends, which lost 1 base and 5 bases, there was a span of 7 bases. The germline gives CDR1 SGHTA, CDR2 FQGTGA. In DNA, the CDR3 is TGTGCCAGCAGCTTAATGGCGGAAGATACGCAGTATTTT. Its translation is CASSLMAEDTQYF.

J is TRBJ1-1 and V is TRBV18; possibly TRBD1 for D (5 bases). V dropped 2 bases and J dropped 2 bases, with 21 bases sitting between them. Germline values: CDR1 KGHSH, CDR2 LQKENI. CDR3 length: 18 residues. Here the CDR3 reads CASSPNVGLTGFNTEAFF. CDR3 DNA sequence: TGTGCCAGCTCACCAAATGTGGGACTAACAGGCTTTAACACTGAAGCTTTCTTT.

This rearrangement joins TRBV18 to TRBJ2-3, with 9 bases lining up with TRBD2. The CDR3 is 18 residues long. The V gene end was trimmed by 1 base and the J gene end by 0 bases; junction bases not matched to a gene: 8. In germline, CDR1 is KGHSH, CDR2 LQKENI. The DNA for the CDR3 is TGTGCCAGCTCACCACTCCTGACTAGCGGAGCGAGCACAGATACGCAGTATTTT. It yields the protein CASSPLLTSGASTDTQYF. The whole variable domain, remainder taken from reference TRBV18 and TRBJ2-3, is NAGVMQNPRHLVRRRGQEARLRCSPMKGHSHVYWYRQLPEEGLKFMVYLQKENIIDESGMPKERFSAEFPKEGPSILRIQQVVRGDSAAYFCASSPLLTSGASTDTQYFGPGTRLTVL.

The CDR3 DNA is TGTGCCAGCAGTCCTCGCGGGACCGGCCTGTGGGCCCAGTACTTC. It codes for CASSPRGTGLWAQYF. The J gene is TRBJ2-5, the V gene TRBV28; D may be TRBD2 (6 bases). The germline CDR1 and CDR2 sequences are MDHEN and SYDVKM. Trimming cost V 5 bases and J 9 bases, with 22 bases left between them. The CDR3 covers 15 residues. The full variable domain, rest sourced from reference TRBV28 and TRBJ2-5, is DVKVTQSSRYLVKRTGEKVFLECVQDMDHENMFWYRQDPGLGLRLIYFSYDVKMKEKGDIPEGYSVSREKKERFSLILESASTNQTSMYLCASSPRGTGLWAQYFGPGTRLLVL.

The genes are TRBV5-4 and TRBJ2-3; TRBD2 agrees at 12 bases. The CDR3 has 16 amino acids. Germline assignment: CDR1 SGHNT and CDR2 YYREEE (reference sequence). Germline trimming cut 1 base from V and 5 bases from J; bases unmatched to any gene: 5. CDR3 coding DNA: TGTGCCAGCAGCTTGAGACTAGCGGGAGAGGGAGATACGCAGTATTTT. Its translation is CASSLRLAGEGDTQYF. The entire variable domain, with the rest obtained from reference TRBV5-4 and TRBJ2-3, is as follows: ETGVTQSPTHLIKTRGQQVTLRCSSQSGHNTVSWYQQALGQGPQFIFQYYREEENGRGNFPPRFSGLQFPNYSSELNVNALELDDSALYLCASSLRLAGEGDTQYFGPGTRLTVL.

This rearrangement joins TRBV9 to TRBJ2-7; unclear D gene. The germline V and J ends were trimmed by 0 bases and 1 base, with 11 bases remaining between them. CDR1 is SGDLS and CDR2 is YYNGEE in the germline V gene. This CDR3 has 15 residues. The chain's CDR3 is CASSVEGGLSYEQYF. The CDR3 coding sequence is TGTGCCAGCAGCGTAGAAGGCGGCTTATCCTACGAGCAGTACTTC.